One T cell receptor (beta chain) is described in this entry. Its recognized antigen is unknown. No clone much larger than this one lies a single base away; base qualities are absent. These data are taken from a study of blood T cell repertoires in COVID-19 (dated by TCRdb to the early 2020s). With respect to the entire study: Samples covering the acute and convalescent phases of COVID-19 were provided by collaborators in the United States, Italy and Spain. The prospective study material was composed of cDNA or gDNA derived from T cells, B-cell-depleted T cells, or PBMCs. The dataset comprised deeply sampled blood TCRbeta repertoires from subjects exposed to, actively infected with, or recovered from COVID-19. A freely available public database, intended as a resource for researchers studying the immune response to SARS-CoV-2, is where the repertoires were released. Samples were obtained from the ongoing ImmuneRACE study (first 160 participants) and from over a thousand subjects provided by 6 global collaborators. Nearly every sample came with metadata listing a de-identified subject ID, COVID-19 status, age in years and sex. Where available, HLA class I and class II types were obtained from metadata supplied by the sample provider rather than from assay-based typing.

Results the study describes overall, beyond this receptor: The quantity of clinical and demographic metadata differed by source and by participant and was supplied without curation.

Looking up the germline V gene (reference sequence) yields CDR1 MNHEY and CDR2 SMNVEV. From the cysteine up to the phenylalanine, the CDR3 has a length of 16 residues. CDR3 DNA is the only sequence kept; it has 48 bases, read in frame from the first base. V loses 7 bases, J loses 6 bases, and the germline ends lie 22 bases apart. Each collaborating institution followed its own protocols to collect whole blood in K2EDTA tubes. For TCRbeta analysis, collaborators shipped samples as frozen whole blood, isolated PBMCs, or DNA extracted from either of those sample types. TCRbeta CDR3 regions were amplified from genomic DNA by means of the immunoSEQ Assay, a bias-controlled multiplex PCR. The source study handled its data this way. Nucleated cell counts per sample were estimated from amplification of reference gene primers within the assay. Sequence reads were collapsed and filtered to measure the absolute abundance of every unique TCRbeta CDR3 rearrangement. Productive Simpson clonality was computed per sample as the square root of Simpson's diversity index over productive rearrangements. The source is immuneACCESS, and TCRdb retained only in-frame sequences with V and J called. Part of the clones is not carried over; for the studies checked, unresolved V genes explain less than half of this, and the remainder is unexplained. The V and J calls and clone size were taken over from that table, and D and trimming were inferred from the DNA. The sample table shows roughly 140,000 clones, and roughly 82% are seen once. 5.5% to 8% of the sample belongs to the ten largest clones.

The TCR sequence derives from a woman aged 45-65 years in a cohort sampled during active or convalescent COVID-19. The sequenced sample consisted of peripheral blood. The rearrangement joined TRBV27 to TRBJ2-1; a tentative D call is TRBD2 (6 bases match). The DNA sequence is TGTGCCAGCAATCCGGGCGGGGTGGTCCTATTCAATGAGCAGTTCTTC. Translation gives CASNPGGVVLFNEQFF.